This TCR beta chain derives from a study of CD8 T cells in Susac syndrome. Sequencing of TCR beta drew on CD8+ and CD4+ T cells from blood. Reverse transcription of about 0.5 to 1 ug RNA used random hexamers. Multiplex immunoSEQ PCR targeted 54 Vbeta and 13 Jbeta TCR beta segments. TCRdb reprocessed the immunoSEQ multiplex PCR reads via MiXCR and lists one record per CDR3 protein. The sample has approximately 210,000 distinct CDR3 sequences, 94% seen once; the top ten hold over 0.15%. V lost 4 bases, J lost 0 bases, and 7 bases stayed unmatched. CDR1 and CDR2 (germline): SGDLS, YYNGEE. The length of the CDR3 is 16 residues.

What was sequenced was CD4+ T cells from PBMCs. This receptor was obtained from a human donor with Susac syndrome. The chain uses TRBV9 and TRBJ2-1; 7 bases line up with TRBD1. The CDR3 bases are TGTGCCAGCAGCACCGGGACAGACAGCTCCTACAATGAGCAGTTCTTC. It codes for CASSTGTDSSYNEQFF.